A single sample gave rise to the 5 T cell receptor beta chains below, sequenced in a study of Graves' ophthalmopathy and Graves' hyperthyroidism. RNA served as the template for amplifying TCR beta CDR3 regions. First-round RT-PCR used HTBI primers; second-round multiplex PCR followed. TCRdb independently ran MiXCR on the multiplex PCR reads; one entry per CDR3 protein. The data show around 590,000 distinct CDR3 sequences, 39% seen once. The specimen sequenced was peripheral blood or thyroid tissue (not recorded which). Every receptor here comes from an adult man with Graves' hyperthyroidism.

The chain couples TRBV20-1 to TRBJ2-3; no definite D call. Germline V CDR1 and CDR2: DFQATT, SNEGSKA (reference sequence). V dropped 6 bases and J dropped 5 bases, with 6 bases sitting between them. The CDR3 is made up of 10 amino acids. CDR3: CSARIDTQYF. The CDR3 bases are TGCAGTGCCAGGATAGATACGCAGTATTTT.

The chain carries TRBV5-1 and TRBJ2-7; perhaps D is TRBD1 or TRBD2 (5 bases each). The CDR3 is 16 amino acids. The V end was cut by 2 bases, the J end by 2 bases, with 17 bases between. The germline V gene encodes CDR1 SGHRS and CDR2 YFSETQ. The CDR3, as DNA: TGCGCCAGCAGCTTTGGTGAGGGGAGACAGACCTACGAGCAGTACTTC. Translated, it gives CASSFGEGRQTYEQYF.

V is TRBV2 and J is TRBJ1-6, with D uncertain. The CDR3 consists of 14 residues. CDR1 is SNHLY and CDR2 is FYNNEI in the germline V gene. The ends were cut back, 4 bases at V and 4 bases at J, with 8 bases in the middle. The CDR3 sequence: CASSVDGYNSPLHF. The DNA for the CDR3 is TGTGCCAGCAGTGTCGACGGTTATAATTCACCCCTCCACTTT.

This clonotype was seen many times. The rearrangement joins TRBV7-9 to TRBJ1-2, with a tentative D call TRBD1 (5 bases). Germline-derived CDR1 and CDR2 are SEHNR and FQNEAQ (reference sequence). Trimming removed 4 bases from V and 7 bases from J, with 10 bases in between. This CDR3 comprises 12 residues. The CDR3 region has the DNA TGTGCCAGCAGCTACTCCGGGGCTGGCTACACCTTC. This sequence encodes CASSYSGAGYTF. Together with reference TRBV7-9 and TRBJ1-2, the CDR3 gives the full variable domain: DTGVSQNPRHKITKRGQNVTFRCDPISEHNRLYWYRQTLGQGPEFLTYFQNEAQLEKSRLLSDRFSAERPKGSFSTLEIQRTEQGDSAMYLCASSYSGAGYTFGSGTRLTVV.

In DNA, the CDR3 is TGTGCCATCAGTGAAGGGGCAGGGGGGCCCACCTACGAGCAGTACTTC. Encoded protein: CAISEGAGGPTYEQYF. V usage is TRBV10-3 and J usage is TRBJ2-7; D is possibly TRBD1 (7 bases). CDR1 and CDR2 from the germline V gene are ENHRY and SYGVKD. This CDR3 region has 16 residues. V shed 3 bases and J shed 2 bases, with 17 bases lying between them.